The 27 T cell receptor beta chains presented below share a single source sample, sequenced in a study of blood T cell dynamics during melanoma immunotherapy. Sequencing was performed with immunoSEQ multiplex PCR; in TCRdb, only in-frame clones are kept and a portion is missing. This table holds over 10,000 clones, about 90% found once. The time point denotes: pre-treatment baseline. Sequencing used effector memory CD8+ T cells from blood, obtained from a patient treated with checkpoint blockade. These receptors were obtained from a human donor with melanoma.

The chain is built from TRBV5-8 and TRBJ2-7, with D unclear. The CDR3 spans 13 residues. V gave up 1 base and J gave up 3 bases, with 8 bases separating them. From germline, CDR1 is SGHTS and CDR2 YDEGEE. DNA for the CDR3: TGTGCCAGCAGCTTGCTTGAGAACTACGAGCAGTACTTC. Protein product: CASSLLENYEQYF.

This rearrangement joins TRBV7-9 to TRBJ2-7, with TRBD2 matching over 7 bases. The ends lost 3 bases at V and 6 bases at J; junction bases unmatched: 8. This CDR3 is 14 amino acids long. Per the germline V gene, CDR1 is SEHNR and CDR2 is FQNEAQ (reference sequence). This CDR3 reads CASSLSGRAGEQYF. The CDR3, as DNA: TGTGCCAGCAGCTTGAGTGGGAGGGCGGGCGAGCAGTACTTC.

CDR3 in DNA: TGCAGCGTTGAGGGTATAACCGTCTCTTTCACAGATACGCAGTATTTT. It is translated as CSVEGITVSFTDTQYF. This rearrangement joins TRBV29-1 to TRBJ2-3; D remains ambiguous. The CDR3 totals 16 residues. V shed 3 bases and J shed 2 bases, with 18 bases lying between them. Germline V gene sequence: CDR1 SQVTM, CDR2 ANQGSEA.

The chain joins TRBV6-1 to TRBJ1-1; weak D call: TRBD1 (6 bases). Germline CDR1 reads MNHNS; CDR2 reads SASEGT. The CDR3 sequence is 12 residues long. The V end lost 7 bases, the J end lost 8 bases, and 14 bases lay between the germline ends. The CDR3 here is CASKDSHLEAFF. CDR3 coding DNA: TGTGCCAGCAAGGACAGCCACTTAGAAGCTTTCTTT.

The chain has TRBV6-5 and TRBJ2-7; TRBD2 is a possible D gene (5 bases). The CDR3 consists of 13 residues. With 4 bases removed from V and 6 bases from J, the gap between germline ends came to 13 bases. CDR1 is MNHEY, CDR2 SVGAGI, per germline. CDR3 sequence: CASSWAGLGEQYF. The CDR3 DNA is TGTGCCAGCAGTTGGGCGGGTTTGGGCGAGCAGTACTTC.

This clone was picked up one time. This chain joins TRBV25-1 and TRBJ2-5, with TRBD1 as a possible D gene (6 bases). Germline V CDR1 and CDR2: MGHDK, SYGVNS. The V gene lost 8 bases and the J gene lost 5 bases, with 15 bases spanning the gap. This CDR3 is built from 13 residues. The CDR3 loop is CASSGQIYETQYF. The DNA of the CDR3 is TGTGCCAGCTCTGGACAGATCTACGAGACCCAGTACTTC.

The gene calls are TRBV28 and TRBJ1-5; D is unresolved. Per the germline V gene, CDR1 is MDHEN and CDR2 is SYDVKM. This CDR3 has 15 residues. V lost 6 bases, J lost 4 bases, and 16 bases lay in between. The chain's CDR3 is CASSQLGDPNQPQHF. The DNA of the CDR3 is TGTGCCAGCAGCCAACTTGGTGATCCTAATCAGCCCCAGCATTTT.

The J gene is TRBJ2-3, the V gene TRBV21-1; the table calls TRBD2, which could not be checked here. TRBV21-1 constitutes a pseudogene. The CDR3 runs to 20 residues. In nucleotides, the CDR3 is TGTGCCAGCAGCAAAGAGAGGCGGGTCTACTTTAAGATTAGCACAGATACGCAGTATTTT. Encoded protein: CASSKERRVYFKISTDTQYF.

This sequence joins TRBV4-1 and TRBJ2-7; D unresolved. This CDR3 spans 14 amino acids. Germline loops: CDR1 MGHRA, CDR2 YSYEKL. The V gene lost 1 base and the J gene lost 5 bases, with 12 bases spanning the gap. The CDR3 sequence is CASSQVVSLDEQYF. CDR3 in DNA: TGCGCCAGCAGCCAAGTAGTCTCTCTGGACGAGCAGTACTTC.

The chain is built from TRBV9 and TRBJ2-1; D uncertain. Germline V CDR1 and CDR2: SGDLS, YYNGEE. This CDR3 region has 13 residues. The ends were cut back, 0 bases at V and 10 bases at J, with 11 bases in the middle. The CDR3 DNA reads as TGTGCCAGCAGCGTAGACCCCGCATCGGAGCAGTTCTTC. Translated, it gives CASSVDPASEQFF.

The chain has TRBV6-6 and TRBJ1-1; D is uncertain. Germline V gene lookup returns CDR1 MNHNY and CDR2 SVGAGI (reference sequence). V was clipped by 0 bases and J by 8 bases, with 7 bases between them. The CDR3 has 12 residues. CDR3 amino acids: CASSYSVGEAFF. The DNA of the CDR3 is TGTGCCAGCAGTTACTCAGTGGGGGAAGCTTTCTTT.

The rearrangement joins TRBV28 to TRBJ2-1; possibly TRBD1 for D (5 bases). Germline V lookup: CDR1 MDHEN, CDR2 SYDVKM. The CDR3 sequence is 14 residues long. V was shortened by 3 bases and J by 7 bases, with 13 bases between the two germline ends. CDR3 loop: CASSFRAKGNEQFF. The CDR3 DNA reads as TGTGCCAGCAGTTTCCGCGCGAAGGGGAATGAGCAGTTCTTC.

The chain is built from TRBV4-3 and TRBJ2-7; 8 positions match TRBD1. V lost 0 bases to trimming and J lost 7 bases; unmatched junction nucleotides: 5. The CDR3 sequence is 14 residues long. The germline V gene has CDR1 LGHNA and CDR2 YSLEER. CDR3 in DNA: TGCGCCAGCAGCCAAGACAGGGGGCTGGGAGAGCAGTACTTC. It specifies CASSQDRGLGEQYF.

The chain carries TRBV7-9 and TRBJ1-1; D is possibly TRBD1 (5 bases). Germline loops: CDR1 SEHNR, CDR2 FQNEAQ (reference sequence). This CDR3 has 16 residues. V gave up 5 bases and J gave up 0 bases, with 16 bases separating them. DNA of the CDR3: TGTGCCAGCAGCCCACATCAAGGGGACGTGAACACTGAAGCTTTCTTT. It is translated as CASSPHQGDVNTEAFF.

This clone was seen a handful of times. V and J are TRBV4-3 and TRBJ2-7; D possibly uses TRBD1 or TRBD2 (5 bases each). Per germline, CDR1 LGHNA and CDR2 YSLEER. Trimming stripped 0 bases from V and 3 bases from J, with 12 bases between. The CDR3 totals 15 residues. CDR3 bases: TGCGCCAGCAGCCAAGAGGGACGGACCCGCTACGAGCAGTACTTC. Translation: CASSQEGRTRYEQYF.

This clone occurred a few times. This chain connects TRBV7-3 to TRBJ1-2; D is possibly TRBD1 (5 bases). The CDR3 covers 14 residues. Germline V gives CDR1 SGHTA, CDR2 FQGTGA. V gave up 0 bases and J gave up 8 bases, with 13 bases separating them. The CDR3 coding sequence is TGTGCCAGCAGCTTAACCCCCCAGGGTGGGGGCTACACCTTC. Protein: CASSLTPQGGGYTF. The whole variable domain, remainder taken from reference TRBV7-3 and TRBJ1-2, is GAGVSQTPSNKVTEKGKYVELRCDPISGHTALYWYRQSLGQGPEFLIYFQGTGAADDSGLPNDRFFAVRPEGSVSTLKIQRTERGDSAVYLCASSLTPQGGGYTFGSGTRLTVV.

The V and J genes are TRBV10-3 and TRBJ2-5, with D possibly being TRBD2 (6 bases). V was cut by 2 bases and J by 12 bases, with 10 bases left in between. CDR1 and CDR2 from the germline V gene are ENHRY and SYGVKD. This CDR3 contains 11 residues. The CDR3 loop is CAISEAGEEYF. As DNA, the CDR3 is TGTGCCATCAGTGAGGCCGGGGAGGAGTACTTC.

The chain joins TRBV4-3 to TRBJ2-7; possible D gene TRBD1, 5 bases. This CDR3 comprises 15 residues. The V gene's germline CDR1 is LGHNA and CDR2 YSLEER. V lost 0 bases and J 2 bases, leaving 11 bases between the germline ends. The CDR3 is CASSQESDRTYEQYF. In nucleotides, the CDR3 is TGCGCCAGCAGCCAAGAATCCGACAGAACCTACGAGCAGTACTTC.

The chain joins TRBV7-9 to TRBJ2-7, with D possibly TRBD1 on 6 matching bases. The germline gives CDR1 SEHNR, CDR2 FQNEAQ (reference sequence). With 5 bases removed from V and 0 bases from J, the gap between germline ends came to 8 bases. The CDR3 is made up of 13 amino acids. The chain's CDR3 is CASSPGASYEQYF. DNA of the CDR3: TGTGCCAGCAGCCCAGGGGCCTCCTACGAGCAGTACTTC.

This chain uses TRBV15 with TRBJ1-4; tentatively, D is TRBD1 (6 bases). V was trimmed by 3 bases and J by 4 bases, leaving 15 bases between them. The CDR3 totals 16 residues. The germline CDR1 and CDR2 sequences are LNHNV and YYDKDF (reference sequence). CDR3 amino acids: CATSRAEGGRNEKLFF. The DNA of the CDR3 is TGTGCCACCAGCAGGGCCGAGGGGGGGCGTAATGAAAAACTGTTTTTT. The variable domain in full, with the rest retrieved from reference TRBV15 and TRBJ1-4, is DAMVIQNPRYQVTQFGKPVTLSCSQTLNHNVMYWYQQKSSQAPKLLFHYYDKDFNNEADTPDNFQSRRPNTSFCFLDIRSPGLGDTAMYLCATSRAEGGRNEKLFFGSGTQLSVL.

V is TRBV29-1 and J is TRBJ1-1; D unclear. The V gene lost 5 bases and the J gene lost 0 bases, with 10 bases spanning the gap. CDR1 is SQVTM, CDR2 ANQGSEA, per germline. The length of the CDR3 is 13 residues. DNA of the CDR3: TGCAGCGTTAACACTGTGTTGAACACTGAAGCTTTCTTT. It yields the protein CSVNTVLNTEAFF.

This sequence joins TRBV19 and TRBJ2-3; TRBD2 agrees at 7 bases. The germline V gene has CDR1 LNHDA and CDR2 SQIVND (reference sequence). Trimming cost V 1 base and J 5 bases; bases outside gene matches: 6. The CDR3 is 15 amino acids. CDR3 sequence reads: CASSIARLAEDTQYF. Here the CDR3 DNA reads TGTGCCAGTAGTATAGCTCGGCTAGCGGAAGATACGCAGTATTTT.

This clone was seen just once. This chain connects TRBV19 to TRBJ1-5; weak D call: TRBD1 (5 bases). This CDR3 has 15 amino acids. The V gene's germline CDR1 is LNHDA and CDR2 SQIVND (reference sequence). Deletions cut 10 bases from V and 3 bases from J, with 19 bases between. CDR3 residues: CATNPAGGYNQPQHF. CDR3 in DNA: TGTGCCACTAATCCGGCGGGGGGTTACAATCAGCCCCAGCATTTT.

The chain joins TRBV7-9 to TRBJ2-3; 16 bases line up with TRBD2. CDR3 length: 18 amino acids. The germline CDR1 and CDR2 sequences are SEHNR and FQNEAQ (reference sequence). The V segment lost 1 base and the J segment 2 bases; nucleotides outside the gene matches: 3. The CDR3, as DNA: TGTGCCAGCAGCTTAGTGGGACTAGCGGGAGGGGACACAGATACGCAGTATTTT. Translating gives CASSLVGLAGGDTDTQYF.

This clone was found a few times. V and J are TRBV10-2 and TRBJ1-5, with a tentative D call TRBD1 (5 bases). The ends were cut back, 3 bases at V and 3 bases at J, with 12 bases in the middle. The CDR3 spans 15 residues. The germline CDR1 and CDR2 sequences are WSHSY and SAAADI. CDR3 nucleotide sequence: TGCGCCAGCAGTGACGGGACGCAAATCAATCAGCCCCAGCATTTT. Amino acids: CASSDGTQINQPQHF.

The chain is built from TRBV28 and TRBJ1-4; unclear D gene. CDR3 length: 14 amino acids. The germline V and J ends were trimmed by 1 base and 8 bases, with 11 bases remaining between them. Germline assignment: CDR1 MDHEN and CDR2 SYDVKM. CDR3 residues: CASSLYGEVEKLFF. The CDR3 nucleotides are TGTGCCAGCAGTTTATACGGGGAGGTAGAAAAACTGTTTTTT.

The chain is built from TRBV19 and TRBJ2-1; 10 nucleotides match TRBD2. Per the germline V gene, CDR1 is LNHDA and CDR2 is SQIVND (reference sequence). This CDR3 has 13 residues. After removal of 9 bases from V and 4 bases from J, the junction contained 3 bases not matched to a gene. The CDR3 region has the DNA TGTGCCAGCGGGACTAGCGATTACAATGAGCAGTTCTTC. Protein sequence: CASGTSDYNEQFF.